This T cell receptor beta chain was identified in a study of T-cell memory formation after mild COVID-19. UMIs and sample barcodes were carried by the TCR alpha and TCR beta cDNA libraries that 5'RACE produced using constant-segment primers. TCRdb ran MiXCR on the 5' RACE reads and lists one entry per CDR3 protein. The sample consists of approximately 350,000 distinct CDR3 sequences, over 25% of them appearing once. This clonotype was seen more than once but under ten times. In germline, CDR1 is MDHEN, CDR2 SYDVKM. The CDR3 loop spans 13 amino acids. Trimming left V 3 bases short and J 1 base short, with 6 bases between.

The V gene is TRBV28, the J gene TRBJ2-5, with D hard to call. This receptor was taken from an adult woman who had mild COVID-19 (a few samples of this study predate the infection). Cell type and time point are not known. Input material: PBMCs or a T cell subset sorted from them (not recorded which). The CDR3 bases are TGTGCCAGCAGTTTGCACAGCCAAGAGACCCAGTACTTC. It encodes CASSLHSQETQYF. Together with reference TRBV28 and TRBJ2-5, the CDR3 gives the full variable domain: DVKVTQSSRYLVKRTGEKVFLECVQDMDHENMFWYRQDPGLGLRLIYFSYDVKMKEKGDIPEGYSVSREKKERFSLILESASTNQTSMYLCASSLHSQETQYFGPGTRLLVL.